This T cell receptor (beta chain) was sequenced during a study of blood T cell repertoires in COVID-19. In the study's own analysis: Counts of nucleated cells, estimated from reference gene primer amplification, were obtained. Only in-frame clones appear in the TCRdb table, and some are missing; sequencing was by immunoSEQ multiplex PCR. That table supplies the V and J calls and clone size; D and trimming were determined from the DNA. The sample lists some 260,000 clones, just over 85% occurring once. All enrollees were about 18 to 90 years old and from 24 US areas. Clinical histories supplied by participants themselves formed the basis of cohort assignment. Symptom resolution, clearance, or two negative PCRs marked the recovered donors of Cohort 3. Sequencing was performed on PBMCs or T cells enriched from blood (not recorded which). This receptor was taken from a middle-aged man who had recovered from COVID-19.

As DNA, the CDR3 is TGTGCCAGCAGTTTTGGACGGACTGGGGGCTACACCTTC. Its translation is CASSFGRTGGYTF. The chain has TRBV12-3 or TRBV12-4 and TRBJ1-2; D remains ambiguous. The CDR3 loop spans 13 amino acids. V was trimmed by 3 bases and J by 8 bases, leaving 13 bases between them.